Listed below are T cell receptor beta chains from one sample, sequenced in a study of T cells in Graves' hyperthyroidism and ophthalmopathy. TCRdb independently ran MiXCR on the multiplex PCR reads; one entry per CDR3 protein. The repertoire holds approximately 530,000 distinct CDR3 sequences, with just under 20% as singletons. Sequenced sample: blood. These receptors were taken from a middle-aged man with Graves' ophthalmopathy. CDR3s include the opening cysteine and the closing phenylalanine or tryptophan. Each record gives: J gene, clone size, V gene, D gene, CDR3 protein, CDR3 DNA. A D gene is named only where the DNA matches it firmly. Expanded clones are given a class, and other clones once, few, many or no size at all.

j_gene: TRBJ1-1
abundance: -
v_gene: TRBV4-3
d_gene: -
CDR3aa: CASSQIFGEILNTEAFF
CDR3nt: TGCGCCAGCAGCCAAATCTTTGGCGAGATACTGAACACTGAAGCTTTCTTT

j_gene: TRBJ2-1
abundance: -
v_gene: TRBV11-1
d_gene: -
CDR3aa: CASSSPNEQFF
CDR3nt: TGTGCCAGCAGCTCCCCTAATGAGCAGTTCTTC

j_gene: TRBJ1-1
abundance: many
v_gene: TRBV6-1
d_gene: TRBD1
CDR3aa: CASSPIGDREKAFF
CDR3nt: TGTGCCAGCAGTCCTATAGGGGACAGGGAGAAAGCTTTCTTT

j_gene: TRBJ2-6
abundance: -
v_gene: TRBV28
d_gene: TRBD1
CDR3aa: CASSLFRDRAFVLTF
CDR3nt: TGTGCCAGCAGTTTATTCCGGGACAGGGCTTTCGTCCTGACTTTC

j_gene: TRBJ1-5
abundance: many
v_gene: TRBV27
d_gene: -
CDR3aa: CASSLGRSGNQPQHF
CDR3nt: TGTGCCAGCAGTTTGGGGAGGAGTGGCAATCAGCCCCAGCATTTT

j_gene: TRBJ2-5
abundance: -
v_gene: TRBV7-9
d_gene: -
CDR3aa: CASSTLSGQETQYF
CDR3nt: TGTGCCAGCAGCACCCTTAGCGGCCAAGAGACCCAGTACTTC

j_gene: TRBJ2-5
abundance: -
v_gene: TRBV9
d_gene: TRBD2
CDR3aa: CASSPSGNSDETQYF
CDR3nt: TGTGCCAGCAGCCCAAGCGGGAACAGCGACGAGACCCAGTACTTC

j_gene: TRBJ1-4
abundance: few
v_gene: TRBV27
d_gene: -
CDR3aa: CASTPTWLNEKLFF
CDR3nt: TGTGCCAGCACCCCGACCTGGCTTAATGAAAAACTGTTTTTT

j_gene: TRBJ2-5
abundance: -
v_gene: TRBV5-1
d_gene: -
CDR3aa: CASSWGAGSGDQETQYF
CDR3nt: TGCGCCAGCAGCTGGGGGGCCGGCAGCGGGGATCAAGAGACCCAGTACTTC

j_gene: TRBJ2-7
abundance: few
v_gene: TRBV12-3/TRBV12-4
d_gene: TRBD2
CDR3aa: CASSPPRAGVSRFLEQYF
CDR3nt: TGTGCCAGCAGCCCCCCCCGGGCGGGAGTCTCTAGGTTCCTCGAGCAGTACTTC

j_gene: TRBJ2-5
abundance: -
v_gene: TRBV20-1
d_gene: -
CDR3aa: CSARITRETQYF
CDR3nt: TGCAGTGCTAGGATTACTCGGGAGACCCAGTACTTC

j_gene: TRBJ2-5
abundance: few
v_gene: TRBV18
d_gene: -
CDR3aa: CASSPYGQETQYF
CDR3nt: TGTGCCAGCTCACCATACGGACAAGAGACCCAGTACTTC

j_gene: TRBJ2-3
abundance: -
v_gene: TRBV20-1
d_gene: TRBD2
CDR3aa: CSARGVFSGRGTDTQYF
CDR3nt: TGCAGTGCTAGGGGGGTATTTAGCGGGAGAGGAACAGATACGCAGTATTTT

j_gene: TRBJ1-5
abundance: many
v_gene: TRBV20-1
d_gene: -
CDR3aa: CSARAPRQGDQPQHF
CDR3nt: TGCAGTGCTAGAGCCCCCAGGCAGGGAGATCAGCCCCAGCATTTT

j_gene: TRBJ1-2
abundance: few
v_gene: TRBV27
d_gene: TRBD1
CDR3aa: CASSFRRTGERLYGYTF
CDR3nt: TGTGCCAGCAGTTTCCGCCGGACAGGGGAGCGCTTGTATGGCTACACCTTC

j_gene: TRBJ2-2
abundance: many
v_gene: TRBV9
d_gene: -
CDR3aa: CASSVTANSNGELFF
CDR3nt: TGTGCCAGCAGCGTCACCGCTAATAGTAACGGGGAGCTGTTTTTT

j_gene: TRBJ2-1
abundance: few
v_gene: TRBV20-1
d_gene: -
CDR3aa: CSANPLRHNEQFF
CDR3nt: TGCAGTGCCAACCCCCTCCGCCACAATGAGCAGTTCTTC

j_gene: TRBJ2-5
abundance: many
v_gene: TRBV27
d_gene: TRBD2
CDR3aa: CASSRLAGFQETQYF
CDR3nt: TGTGCCAGCAGTAGGTTAGCGGGATTTCAAGAGACCCAGTACTTC

j_gene: TRBJ1-2
abundance: -
v_gene: TRBV5-1
d_gene: -
CDR3aa: CASSFQGWGTDYGYTF
CDR3nt: TGCGCCAGCAGCTTTCAAGGATGGGGAACGGACTATGGCTACACCTTC